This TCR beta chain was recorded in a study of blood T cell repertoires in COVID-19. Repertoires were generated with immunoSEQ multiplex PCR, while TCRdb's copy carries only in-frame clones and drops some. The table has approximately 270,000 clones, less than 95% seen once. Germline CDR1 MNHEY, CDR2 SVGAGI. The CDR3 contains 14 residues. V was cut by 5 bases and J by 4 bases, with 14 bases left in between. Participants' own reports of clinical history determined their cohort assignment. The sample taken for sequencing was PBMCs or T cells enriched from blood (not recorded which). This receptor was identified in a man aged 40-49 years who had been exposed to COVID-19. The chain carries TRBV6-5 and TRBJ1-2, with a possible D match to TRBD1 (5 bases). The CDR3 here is CASSQAGSGYGYTF. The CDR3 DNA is TGTGCCAGCAGTCAGGCAGGGTCGGGCTATGGCTACACCTTC.